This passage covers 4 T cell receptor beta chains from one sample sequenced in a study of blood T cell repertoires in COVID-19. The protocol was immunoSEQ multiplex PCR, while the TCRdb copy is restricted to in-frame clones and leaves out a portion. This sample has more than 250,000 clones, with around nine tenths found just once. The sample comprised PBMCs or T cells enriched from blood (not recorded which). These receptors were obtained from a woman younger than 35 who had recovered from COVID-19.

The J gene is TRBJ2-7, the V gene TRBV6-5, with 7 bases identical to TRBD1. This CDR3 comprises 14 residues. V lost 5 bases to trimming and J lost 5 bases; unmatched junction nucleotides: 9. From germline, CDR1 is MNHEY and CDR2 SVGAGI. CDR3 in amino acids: CASSTGAGADEQYF. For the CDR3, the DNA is TGTGCCAGCAGTACAGGGGCAGGGGCTGACGAGCAGTACTTC.

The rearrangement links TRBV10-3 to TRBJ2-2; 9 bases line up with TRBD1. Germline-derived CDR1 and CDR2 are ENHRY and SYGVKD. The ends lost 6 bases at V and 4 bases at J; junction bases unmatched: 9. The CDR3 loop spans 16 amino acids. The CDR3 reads CAISPQGADGTGELFF. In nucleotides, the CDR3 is TGTGCCATCAGCCCACAGGGGGCAGACGGCACCGGGGAGCTGTTTTTT.

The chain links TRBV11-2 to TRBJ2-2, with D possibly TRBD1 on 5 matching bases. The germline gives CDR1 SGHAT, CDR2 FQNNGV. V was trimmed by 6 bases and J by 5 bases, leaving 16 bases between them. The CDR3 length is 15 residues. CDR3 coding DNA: TGTGCCAGCAGACCCATCGCAGGGTCAACCGGGGAGCTGTTTTTT. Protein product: CASRPIAGSTGELFF.

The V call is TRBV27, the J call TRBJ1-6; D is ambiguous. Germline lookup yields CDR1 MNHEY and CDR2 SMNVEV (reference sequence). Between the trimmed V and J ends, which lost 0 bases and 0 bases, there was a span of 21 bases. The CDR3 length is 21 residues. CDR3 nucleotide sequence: TGTGCCAGCAGTTTATCGGCGGGTGAAGTATTGGGCGGCTCCTATAATTCACCCCTCCACTTT. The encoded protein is CASSLSAGEVLGGSYNSPLHF.